The T cell receptor (beta chain) under discussion was sequenced for a study of T cells after posttransplantation cyclophosphamide. Using immunoSEQ multiplex PCR, the repertoire was profiled, and TCRdb retains in-frame clones only, with some absent. In the table there are 10,000 or so clones, roughly 89% of which are singletons. The sequenced sample consisted of memory CD4+ T cells sorted from PBMCs. The sequence derives from an older woman in good health, CMV-negative, and a related stem cell transplant donor.

DNA for the CDR3: TGTGCCAGCAGCCAAGTGACCGGGGGGCCCCAGCATTTT. Its protein product is CASSQVTGGPQHF. The chain couples TRBV14 to TRBJ1-5, with D maybe TRBD1 (5 bases). This CDR3 has 13 amino acids. Trimming stripped 1 base from V and 9 bases from J, with 10 bases between. In germline, CDR1 is SGHDN, CDR2 FVKESK.